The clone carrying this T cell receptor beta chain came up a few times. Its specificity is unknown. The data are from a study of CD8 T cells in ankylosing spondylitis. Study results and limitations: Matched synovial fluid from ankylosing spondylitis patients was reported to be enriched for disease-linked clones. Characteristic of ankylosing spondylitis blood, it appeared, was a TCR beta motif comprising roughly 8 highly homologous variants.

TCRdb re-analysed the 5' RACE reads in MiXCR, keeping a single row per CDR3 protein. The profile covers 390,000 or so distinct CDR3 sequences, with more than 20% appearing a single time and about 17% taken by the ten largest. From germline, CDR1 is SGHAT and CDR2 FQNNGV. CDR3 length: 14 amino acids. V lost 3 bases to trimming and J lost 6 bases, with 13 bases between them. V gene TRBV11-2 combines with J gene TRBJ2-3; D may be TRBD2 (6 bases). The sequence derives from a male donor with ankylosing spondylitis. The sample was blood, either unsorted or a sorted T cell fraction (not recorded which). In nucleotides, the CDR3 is TGTGCCAGCAGCTTGGGGACTGTGGGGGATACGCAGTATTTT. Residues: CASSLGTVGDTQYF.